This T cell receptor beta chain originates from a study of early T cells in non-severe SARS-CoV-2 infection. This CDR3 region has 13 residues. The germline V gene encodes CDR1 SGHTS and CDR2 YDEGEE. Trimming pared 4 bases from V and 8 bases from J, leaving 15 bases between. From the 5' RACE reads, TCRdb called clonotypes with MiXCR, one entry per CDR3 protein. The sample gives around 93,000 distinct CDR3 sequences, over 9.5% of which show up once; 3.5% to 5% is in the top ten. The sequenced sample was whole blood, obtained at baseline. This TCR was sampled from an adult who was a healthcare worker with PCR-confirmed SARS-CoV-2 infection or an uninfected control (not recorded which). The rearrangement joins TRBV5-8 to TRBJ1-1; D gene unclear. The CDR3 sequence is CASSPTGWREAFF. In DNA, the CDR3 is TGTGCCAGCAGCCCAACCGGGTGGCGGGAAGCTTTCTTT.